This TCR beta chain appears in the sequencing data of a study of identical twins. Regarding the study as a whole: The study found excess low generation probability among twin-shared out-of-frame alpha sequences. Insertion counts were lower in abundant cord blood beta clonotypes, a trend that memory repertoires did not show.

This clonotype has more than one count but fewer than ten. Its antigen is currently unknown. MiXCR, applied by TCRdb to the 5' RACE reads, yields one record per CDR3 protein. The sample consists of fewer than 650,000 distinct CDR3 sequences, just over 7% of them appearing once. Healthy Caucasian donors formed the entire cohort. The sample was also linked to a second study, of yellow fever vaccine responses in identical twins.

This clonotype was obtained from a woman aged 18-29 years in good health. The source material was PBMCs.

CDR3 in amino acids: CASSQLPDRANEKLFF. The CDR3, as DNA: TGTGCCAGCAGCCAATTACCCGACAGGGCTAATGAAAAACTGTTTTTT. This chain connects TRBV7-8 to TRBJ1-4; 7 bases agree with TRBD1. J gave up 3 bases and V 5 bases, and 9 bases lay outside the gene matches. In germline, CDR1 is SGHVS, CDR2 FQNEAQ. This CDR3 contains 16 residues.